The entry below describes one T cell receptor (beta chain). As yet, its antigen is unknown. This sample stems from a study of a mutant IDH1 vaccine in newly diagnosed glioma. Overall study: Previous care, which was radiotherapy, temozolomide, or both, most often involved both.

Overall study findings and caveats: Pseudoprogression apparently tracked independently of changes in top peripheral T cell clonotypes.

There are 15 residues in the CDR3. The germline CDR1 and CDR2 sequences are WNHNN and SYGVQD (reference sequence). J was trimmed by 5 bases and V by 2 bases; bases with no gene match: 7. Clones were sequenced by immunoSEQ multiplex PCR, and TCRdb holds only the in-frame ones, with some missing. The data contain around 100,000 clones, almost 85% of them seen just once; the ten biggest clones take up about 5.6%. The time point denotes: baseline, week 1 (first vaccination visit). Described treatment: pre-vaccination baseline after standard-of-care therapy. The specimen comprised PBMCs, sampled from a glioma patient treated with radiotherapy, temozolomide or both. The receptor comes from a man aged 35 to 55 with glioma. Some clones in this sample may be carry-over from other donors' samples. V gene TRBV10-1 combines with J gene TRBJ2-5, with 8 nucleotides matching TRBD1. Here the CDR3 reads CASSEPRTGKETQYF. CDR3 coding DNA: TGCGCCAGCAGTGAGCCCCGGACAGGGAAGGAGACCCAGTACTTC.